This T cell receptor beta chain came from a study of spatial heterogeneity in lung cancer. Study-wide background: Detection of beta-chain sequences consistently exceeded that of alpha-chain sequences. Study observations and caveats: Ubiquitous expanded tumor TCRs surfaced in blood more at resection than they did at follow-up.

The time point is: sample taken at primary tumor resection. Material for sequencing was whole RNA from tumor, nontumor lung or frozen PBMC, left unsorted. TCRdb reprocessed the 5' RACE reads via MiXCR and lists one record per CDR3 protein. The sample holds more than 2,000 distinct CDR3 sequences, 19% seen once. This clonotype is deemed medium-sized. Its antigen is undetermined. Germline lookup yields CDR1 ENHRY and CDR2 SYGVKD. The CDR3 loop spans 12 amino acids. The V end was cut by 6 bases, the J end by 4 bases, with 7 bases between. The chain combines TRBV10-3 with TRBJ1-3, with D unresolved. The specimen comprised PBMCs, sampled at surgery. This sequence originates from a male donor with early-stage non-small cell lung cancer. CDR3 sequence reads: CAIRLTGNTIYF. The DNA for the CDR3 is TGTGCCATCAGATTGACCGGAAACACCATATATTTT.